This TCR beta chain was recovered during a study of cytomegalovirus exposure and HLA in healthy donors. Overall study: Researchers found that just over 80% of about 400 genotyped donors fell within the Caucasian-associated ancestry cluster.

With 60 Vbeta and 13 Jbeta primers, the PCR was carried out. Produced via immunoSEQ multiplex PCR; TCRdb's table is partial and in-frame only. The sample has under 140,000 clones; 60% to 85% are singletons. The CDR3 runs 15 residues. V was cut by 2 bases and J by 7 bases, with 14 bases left in between. Germline CDR1 reads SNHLY; CDR2 reads FYNNEI. The sample consisted of PBMCs. The source is a woman between 55 and 75 years old in good health and CMV-seropositive. J is TRBJ1-4 and V is TRBV2, with D possibly matching TRBD1 (5 bases). CDR3 in amino acids: CASSELGARSEKLFF. In nucleotides, the CDR3 is TGTGCCAGCAGTGAATTAGGGGCAAGGAGTGAAAAACTGTTTTTT.